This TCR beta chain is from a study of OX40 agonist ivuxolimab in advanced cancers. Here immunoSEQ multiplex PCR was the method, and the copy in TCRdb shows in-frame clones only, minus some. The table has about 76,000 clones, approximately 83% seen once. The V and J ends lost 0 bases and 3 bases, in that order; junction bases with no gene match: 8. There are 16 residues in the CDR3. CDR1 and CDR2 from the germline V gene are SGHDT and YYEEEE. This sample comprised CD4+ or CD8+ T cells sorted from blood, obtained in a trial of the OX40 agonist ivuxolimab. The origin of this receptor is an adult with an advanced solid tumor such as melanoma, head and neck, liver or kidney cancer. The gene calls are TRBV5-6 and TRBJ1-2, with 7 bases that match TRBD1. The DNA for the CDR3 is TGTGCCAGCAGCTTGGTCCGTGACAGGGCCTACTATGGCTACACCTTC. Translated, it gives CASSLVRDRAYYGYTF.